This is a list of T cell receptor beta chains from one sample in a study of metastatic and nonmetastatic thyroid tumors. TCRdb used MiXCR to call clones anew from the PCR reads. The table shows approximately 13,000 clones, with 23% occurring only once. The sample comprised adjacent normal tissue. The receptor set was obtained from a female donor with papillary thyroid cancer or a benign thyroid nodule (not recorded which). Some clones in this sample may be carry-over from other donors' samples. Each CDR3 is given without its conserved first and last residue.

v_gene: TRBV28; j_gene: TRBJ2-7; len: 13; CDR3aa: ASSLGAGGPIEQY
v_gene: TRBV27; j_gene: TRBJ1-2; len: 11; CDR3aa: ASSLVPGSGYT
v_gene: TRBV7-2; j_gene: TRBJ2-7; len: 13; CDR3aa: ASTFGTIGSYEQY
v_gene: TRBV6-1; j_gene: TRBJ2-7; len: 11; CDR3aa: ASSATNGYEQY
v_gene: TRBV7-2; j_gene: TRBJ2-7; len: 10; CDR3aa: ASSLEGHGYN
v_gene: TRBV7-9; j_gene: TRBJ2-7; len: 10; CDR3aa: ASSLQPYEQY
v_gene: TRBV20-1; j_gene: TRBJ2-5; len: 11; CDR3aa: SSSCRGAETQY
v_gene: TRBV25-1; j_gene: TRBJ1-2; len: 11; CDR3aa: ASSLGTNYGYT
v_gene: TRBV5-1; j_gene: TRBJ2-7; len: 13; CDR3aa: ASSMGQGFTYEQY
v_gene: TRBV6-1; j_gene: TRBJ1-5; len: 16; CDR3aa: ASSQAGETFYSNQPQH